Presented here are 30 T cell receptor beta chains from one specimen sequenced in a study of CD8 T cells in Susac syndrome. With random hexamers, reverse transcription was performed on about 0.5 to 1 ug of RNA. From the immunoSEQ multiplex PCR reads, TCRdb called clonotypes with MiXCR, one entry per CDR3 protein. The sample has approximately 200,000 distinct CDR3 sequences, 90% to 95% seen once. The sample consisted of CD4+ T cells from PBMCs. The receptors derive from a human donor with multiple sclerosis.

The chain has TRBV27 and TRBJ2-1, with TRBD2 matching over 12 bases. CDR1 and CDR2 from the germline V gene are MNHEY and SMNVEV (reference sequence). The junction had 6 bases not matched to a gene; V was cut back by 4 bases and J by 8 bases. The CDR3 runs 15 residues. DNA for the CDR3: TGTGCCAGCAGTTCTCGACTAGCGGGAGACTATGAGCAGTTCTTC. It is translated as CASSSRLAGDYEQFF.

This chain's CDR3 is CSATPGQGFEKLFF. DNA of the CDR3: TGCAGTGCTACCCCGGGACAGGGGTTCGAAAAACTGTTTTTT. The V and J genes are TRBV20-1 and TRBJ1-4; 10 bases match TRBD1. Losses at the gene ends were 4 bases for V and 8 bases for J; bases not matched to a gene: 7. The CDR3 covers 14 residues. CDR1 and CDR2 from the germline V gene are DFQATT and SNEGSKA (reference sequence).

The chain combines TRBV12-3 or TRBV12-4 with TRBJ1-1; 7 bases are shared with TRBD1. This CDR3 is 13 amino acids long. The ends lost 8 bases at V and 2 bases at J; junction bases unmatched: 5. CDR3 sequence (DNA): TGTGCCAGCGTTCGACAGGGCAACACTGAAGCTTTCTTT. It specifies CASVRQGNTEAFF.

This chain joins TRBV4-1 and TRBJ2-7, with a possible D match to TRBD2 (6 bases). The CDR3 consists of 15 residues. In germline, CDR1 is MGHRA, CDR2 YSYEKL. Trimming cost V 3 bases and J 3 bases, with 15 bases left between them. CDR3 protein: CASSHMSWGDYEQYF. The CDR3 nucleotides are TGCGCCAGCAGCCACATGTCCTGGGGGGACTACGAGCAGTACTTC.

CDR3 nucleotide sequence: TGTGCCTGGAGTGTTGGGGATAATCAGCCCCAGCATTTT. This sequence encodes CAWSVGDNQPQHF. The rearrangement links TRBV30 to TRBJ1-5; no definite D call. CDR3 length equals 13 residues. Germline V gene data show CDR1 as GTSNPN and CDR2 as SVGIG (reference sequence). With 0 bases removed from V and 4 bases from J, the gap between germline ends came to 7 bases. Supplemented by reference TRBV30 and TRBJ1-5, the full variable domain reads SQTIHQWPATLVQPVGSPLSLECTVEGTSNPNLYWYRQAAGRGLQLLFYSVGIGQISSEVPQNLSASRPQDRQFILSSKKLLLSDSGFYLCAWSVGDNQPQHFGDGTRLSIL.

This chain links TRBV29-1 with TRBJ2-7, with TRBD1 matching over 7 bases. CDR3 length: 12 residues. V was clipped by 6 bases and J by 3 bases; unmatched bases: 5. Germline CDR1 is SQVTM and CDR2 is ANQGSEA. CDR3 amino acids: CSVTGTDYEQYF. The CDR3 DNA reads TGCAGCGTAACCGGGACAGACTACGAGCAGTACTTC.

The genes are TRBV2 and TRBJ1-5; D not resolved. The CDR3 covers 14 residues. Trimming left V 8 bases short and J 0 bases short, with 11 bases between. Germline assignment: CDR1 SNHLY and CDR2 FYNNEI. In DNA, the CDR3 is TGTGCCAGCGCATCGCATCATAGCAATCAGCCCCAGCATTTT. This translates into CASASHHSNQPQHF.

This sequence joins TRBV15 and TRBJ2-7, with D perhaps matching TRBD2 (5 bases). Germline CDR1 reads LNHNV; CDR2 reads YYDKDF (reference sequence). Between the trimmed V and J ends, which lost 2 bases and 7 bases, there was a span of 9 bases. The CDR3 spans 12 residues. CDR3 nucleotides: TGTGCCACCAGCAGATCCAGCGGTGAGCAGTACTTC. This sequence encodes CATSRSSGEQYF.

The chain has TRBV9 and TRBJ2-7; 10 nucleotides agree with TRBD1. Germline assignment: CDR1 SGDLS and CDR2 YYNGEE. The V and J ends lost 3 bases and 4 bases, in that order; junction bases with no gene match: 7. This CDR3 has 15 residues. CDR3: CASSAGTGEVYEQYF. In DNA form, the CDR3 reads TGTGCCAGCAGCGCCGGGACAGGGGAAGTATACGAGCAGTACTTC.

The chain is built from TRBV10-1 and TRBJ2-3, with TRBD2 matching 8 bases. Germline values: CDR1 WNHNN, CDR2 SYGVQD (reference sequence). V gave up 2 bases and J gave up 2 bases; unmatched junction bases: 9. This CDR3 region has 17 residues. CDR3 DNA: TGCGCCAGCAGTGAGCTGAAGGGACTAGGATCCACAGATACGCAGTATTTT. Translation gives CASSELKGLGSTDTQYF.

This sequence joins TRBV7-9 and TRBJ1-2; D is ambiguous. The germline V gene encodes CDR1 SEHNR and CDR2 FQNEAQ (reference sequence). The length of the CDR3 is 13 residues. Deletions cut 7 bases from V and 4 bases from J, with 13 bases between. CDR3 in amino acids: CASTLGNSYGYTF. The CDR3 nucleotides read TGTGCCAGCACCCTGGGTAACAGCTATGGCTACACCTTC.

The chain recombines TRBV2 with TRBJ2-3, with 14 bases fitting TRBD2. This CDR3 is built from 15 residues. The germline gives CDR1 SNHLY, CDR2 FYNNEI. V was clipped by 9 bases and J by 4 bases; unmatched bases: 6. DNA of the CDR3: TGTGCCAGGGGACGGACTAGCGGGAGGTCAGATACGCAGTATTTT. This encodes CARGRTSGRSDTQYF.

The chain couples TRBV12-3 or TRBV12-4 to TRBJ2-7; D is perhaps TRBD1 (6 bases). This CDR3 has 15 residues. V was cut by 0 bases and J by 0 bases, with 9 bases left in between. The CDR3 sequence: CASSLAEGGSYEQYF. The CDR3 DNA sequence: TGTGCCAGCAGTTTAGCTGAAGGGGGCTCCTACGAGCAGTACTTC.

The chain joins TRBV30 to TRBJ2-1, with D hard to call. The length of the CDR3 is 13 residues. Trimming removed 4 bases from V and 6 bases from J, with 13 bases in between. Looked up from germline, CDR1 is GTSNPN and CDR2 is SVGIG (reference sequence). CDR3 nucleotide sequence: TGTGCCTGGACGCGAGGCCGCGTCAATGAGCAGTTCTTC. Protein: CAWTRGRVNEQFF.

This sequence joins TRBV20-1 and TRBJ2-3; possibly TRBD2 for D (5 bases). Germline CDR1 is DFQATT and CDR2 is SNEGSKA (reference sequence). The CDR3 is made up of 15 amino acids. Trimming took off 5 bases at V and 2 bases at J, with 17 bases between the two ends. The CDR3 nucleotides are TGCAGTGCTGTGAACGTCCCGGGGTTCACAGATACGCAGTATTTT. Translated, it gives CSAVNVPGFTDTQYF.

In DNA form, the CDR3 reads TGTGCCAGCAGCGAAGGTCCCCGTAACTATGGCTACACCTTC. This translates into CASSEGPRNYGYTF. The V and J genes are TRBV27 and TRBJ1-2; no definite D call. Trimming took off 6 bases at V and 1 base at J, with 12 bases between the two ends. Germline CDR1 MNHEY, CDR2 SMNVEV (reference sequence). The length of the CDR3 is 14 residues.

V usage is TRBV4-1 and J usage is TRBJ2-1; D might be TRBD1 (5 bases). CDR1 is MGHRA, CDR2 YSYEKL, per germline. The ends were cut back, 0 bases at V and 9 bases at J, with 12 bases in the middle. The CDR3 sequence is 14 residues long. The DNA for the CDR3 is TGCGCCAGCAGCCAAGATCCCAGGGCAGGTGAGCAGTTCTTC. Its translation: CASSQDPRAGEQFF.

The chain has TRBV5-4 and TRBJ2-7, with D perhaps given as TRBD1 or TRBD2 (5 bases each). Germline V gene data show CDR1 as SGHNT and CDR2 as YYREEE (reference sequence). The CDR3 consists of 15 residues. V was shortened by 2 bases and J by 3 bases, with 15 bases between the two germline ends. CDR3 residues: CASSLSGRTDYEQYF. CDR3 DNA: TGTGCCAGCAGCTTATCGGGGCGGACCGACTACGAGCAGTACTTC.

The J gene is TRBJ1-5, the V gene TRBV30; 11 positions match TRBD1. The CDR3 loop spans 15 amino acids. The ends lost 1 base at V and 4 bases at J; junction bases unmatched: 3. Germline-derived CDR1 and CDR2 are GTSNPN and SVGIG (reference sequence). CDR3 sequence: CAWSGGQGANQPQHF. The DNA for the CDR3 is TGTGCCTGGAGTGGAGGACAGGGGGCTAATCAGCCCCAGCATTTT. The whole variable domain, remainder taken from reference TRBV30 and TRBJ1-5, is SQTIHQWPATLVQPVGSPLSLECTVEGTSNPNLYWYRQAAGRGLQLLFYSVGIGQISSEVPQNLSASRPQDRQFILSSKKLLLSDSGFYLCAWSGGQGANQPQHFGDGTRLSIL.

The J gene is TRBJ2-7, the V gene TRBV19; 9 positions match TRBD1. The CDR3 loop spans 13 amino acids. The trim removed 5 bases at V and 3 bases at J, leaving 2 bases unmatched. The germline CDR1 and CDR2 sequences are LNHDA and SQIVND (reference sequence). The CDR3 loop reads CASSGQGLYEQYF. In nucleotides, the CDR3 is TGTGCCAGTAGTGGACAGGGGCTCTACGAGCAGTACTTC.

The rearrangement joins TRBV10-3 to TRBJ2-1, with 10 bases identical to TRBD2. V was pared by 0 bases and J by 3 bases, with 20 bases of the junction left unmatched. The CDR3 loop spans 22 amino acids. Germline lookup yields CDR1 ENHRY and CDR2 SYGVKD. CDR3 protein: CAISESVLGLAGVRSHYNEQFF. DNA of the CDR3: TGTGCCATCAGTGAGTCGGTTCTGGGGCTAGCGGGAGTACGAAGTCACTACAATGAGCAGTTCTTC.

The chain is built from TRBV20-1 and TRBJ2-1, with a weak D call TRBD2 (6 bases). The germline V gene encodes CDR1 DFQATT and CDR2 SNEGSKA (reference sequence). Trimming pared 6 bases from V and 8 bases from J, leaving 11 bases between. This CDR3 spans 11 amino acids. The CDR3 protein is CSAEREDEQFF. The CDR3 nucleotides read TGCAGTGCCGAGAGGGAGGATGAGCAGTTCTTC.

This chain connects TRBV7-9 to TRBJ1-1, with 7 bases that match TRBD1. J gave up 0 bases and V 5 bases, and 9 bases lay outside the gene matches. In germline, CDR1 is SEHNR, CDR2 FQNEAQ (reference sequence). The CDR3 covers 16 residues. The CDR3 loop reads CASSPNLGTVNTEAFF. CDR3 in DNA: TGTGCCAGCAGCCCAAACTTAGGGACAGTGAACACTGAAGCTTTCTTT.

The sample holds one count of this clonotype. V usage is TRBV3-1 and J usage is TRBJ1-6; maybe TRBD1 (5 bases). The V end lost 3 bases, the J end lost 10 bases, and 10 bases lay between the germline ends. Per the germline V gene, CDR1 is LGHDT and CDR2 is YNNKEL (reference sequence). The CDR3 runs to 13 residues. In DNA, the CDR3 is TGTGCCAGCAGCCACGGGGGGAAGTCACCCCTCCACTTT. Its translation: CASSHGGKSPLHF.

This chain uses TRBV19 with TRBJ2-5; tentatively, D is TRBD1 (6 bases). In germline, CDR1 is LNHDA, CDR2 SQIVND (reference sequence). The CDR3 contains 15 residues. The ends were cut back, 7 bases at V and 1 base at J, with 16 bases in the middle. The CDR3 nucleotides are TGTGCCAGTATGCGCACAGGGCCTTCCCAAGAGACCCAGTACTTC. Encoded protein: CASMRTGPSQETQYF.

DNA for the CDR3: TGTGCCAGCAGTTCCTGGGACAGGGGGAGTGAGACCCAGTACTTC. It encodes CASSSWDRGSETQYF. V is TRBV12-3 or TRBV12-4 and J is TRBJ2-5; 11 bases line up with TRBD1. With V trimmed by 4 bases and J by 5 bases, 6 bases remained unmatched. This CDR3 comprises 15 residues.

This clonotype was counted once. The chain employs TRBV12-3 or TRBV12-4 and TRBJ1-2; the match to TRBD1 covers 8 bases. The trim removed 6 bases at V and 8 bases at J, leaving 5 bases unmatched. This CDR3 contains 12 residues. The CDR3 bases are TGTGCCAGCAGCTGGGACAGGCGGGGCTACACCTTC. Translating gives CASSWDRRGYTF.

This clonotype has a handful of counts. The rearrangement uses TRBV28 and TRBJ1-1; D uncertain. Germline values: CDR1 MDHEN, CDR2 SYDVKM. Trimming took 5 bases from V and 0 from J, leaving 4 bases between them. The CDR3 runs 12 residues. CDR3 sequence: CASSLMNTEAFF. The DNA for the CDR3 is TGTGCCAGCAGTCTCATGAACACTGAAGCTTTCTTT.

This clonotype was recorded once. The chain recombines TRBV3-1 with TRBJ2-1, with D perhaps matching TRBD1 or TRBD2 (5 bases each). V was clipped by 2 bases and J by 11 bases, with 10 bases between them. The CDR3 runs to 12 residues. Per germline, CDR1 LGHDT and CDR2 YNNKEL (reference sequence). CDR3 DNA sequence: TGTGCCAGCAGCCAATTGGGACGGCAGCAGTTCTTC. The encoded protein is CASSQLGRQQFF.

The genes are TRBV20-1 and TRBJ1-5, with a possible D match to TRBD1 (6 bases). The CDR3 has 16 residues. V was pared by 1 base and J by 0 bases, with 13 bases between. The germline V gene has CDR1 DFQATT and CDR2 SNEGSKA (reference sequence). CDR3 sequence (DNA): TGCAGTGCTAGAGCGAGCAGGGGTGCTAGCAATCAGCCCCAGCATTTT. Translation: CSARASRGASNQPQHF.